The present entry profiles one T cell receptor (beta chain) with its context. This sample was included in a study of T-cell reconstitution after alpha-beta-depleted transplantation in children. Unique molecular identifiers were used to barcode this TCRbeta library. TCRdb analysed the PCR reads with MiXCR anew, one entry per CDR3 protein. The sample consists of more than 150,000 distinct CDR3 sequences, 13% to 15% of them appearing once. The sequence was collected from a human donor who donated a stem cell graft to a child with acute lymphoblastic leukemia. Sequencing was performed on PBMCs from the stem cell graft donor, taken from the stem cell graft.

The CDR3, as DNA: TGTGCCAGCAGCCGCCCGGGGACAGGGGTTTTGTATGGCTACACCTTC. This sequence encodes CASSRPGTGVLYGYTF. The chain links TRBV7-9 to TRBJ1-2, with TRBD1 matching over 10 bases. Unmatched junction bases numbered 11, after V lost 5 bases and J lost 5 bases. The CDR3 has 16 residues. The germline CDR1 and CDR2 sequences are SEHNR and FQNEAQ (reference sequence). The entire variable domain, with the rest obtained from reference TRBV7-9 and TRBJ1-2, is as follows: DTGVSQNPRHKITKRGQNVTFRCDPISEHNRLYWYRQTLGQGPEFLTYFQNEAQLEKSRLLSDRFSAERPKGSFSTLEIQRTEQGDSAMYLCASSRPGTGVLYGYTFGSGTRLTVV.